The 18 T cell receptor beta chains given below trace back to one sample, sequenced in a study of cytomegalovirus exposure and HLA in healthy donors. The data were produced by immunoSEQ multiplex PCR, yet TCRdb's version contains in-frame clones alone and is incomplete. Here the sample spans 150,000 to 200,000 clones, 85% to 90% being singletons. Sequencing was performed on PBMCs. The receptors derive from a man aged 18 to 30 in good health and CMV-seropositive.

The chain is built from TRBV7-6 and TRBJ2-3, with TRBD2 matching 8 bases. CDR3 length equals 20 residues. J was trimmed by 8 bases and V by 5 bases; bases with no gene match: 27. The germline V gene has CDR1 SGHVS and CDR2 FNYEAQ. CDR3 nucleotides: TGTGCCAGCAGCCGCAGGGATGCCTATGGACCGGGACTAGGAGTTTGTACGCAGTATTTT. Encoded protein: CASSRRDAYGPGLGVCTQYF.

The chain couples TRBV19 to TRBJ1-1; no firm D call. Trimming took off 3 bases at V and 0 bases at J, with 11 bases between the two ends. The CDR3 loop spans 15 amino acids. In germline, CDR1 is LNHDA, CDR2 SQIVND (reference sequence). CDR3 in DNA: TGTGCCAGTAGTATGGGCCTGCAGGTGAACACTGAAGCTTTCTTT. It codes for CASSMGLQVNTEAFF. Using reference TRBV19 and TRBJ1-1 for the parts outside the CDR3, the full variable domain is DGGITQSPKYLFRKEGQNVTLSCEQNLNHDAMYWYRQDPGQGLRLIYYSQIVNDFQKGDIAEGYSVSREKKESFPLTVTSAQKNPTAFYLCASSMGLQVNTEAFFGQGTRLTVV.

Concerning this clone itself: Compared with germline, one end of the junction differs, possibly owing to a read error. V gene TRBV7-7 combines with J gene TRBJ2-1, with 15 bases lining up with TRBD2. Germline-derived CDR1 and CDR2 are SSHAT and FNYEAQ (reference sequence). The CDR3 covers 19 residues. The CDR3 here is CASSLKPGLAGGPTNEQFF. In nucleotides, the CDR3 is TGTGCTAGCAGCTTAAAGCCCGGACTAGCGGGAGGGCCCACCAATGAGCAGTTCTTC.

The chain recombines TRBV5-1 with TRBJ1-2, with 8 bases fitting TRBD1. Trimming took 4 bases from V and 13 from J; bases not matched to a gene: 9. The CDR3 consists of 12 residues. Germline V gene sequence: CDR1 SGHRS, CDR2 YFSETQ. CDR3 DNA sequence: TGCGCCAGCAGCCCCCCGGACAGGGAACTCACCTTC. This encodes CASSPPDRELTF.

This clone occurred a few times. This chain's CDR3 is CASSYRQGDGYTF. The CDR3 DNA reads as TGTGCCAGCAGCTACCGACAGGGGGATGGCTACACCTTC. V gene TRBV7-9 combines with J gene TRBJ1-2; 9 bases fit TRBD1. The CDR3 is made up of 13 amino acids. Trimming at V came to 4 bases and at J to 6 bases, leaving 3 bases not matched to a gene. The germline V gene encodes CDR1 SEHNR and CDR2 FQNEAQ (reference sequence).

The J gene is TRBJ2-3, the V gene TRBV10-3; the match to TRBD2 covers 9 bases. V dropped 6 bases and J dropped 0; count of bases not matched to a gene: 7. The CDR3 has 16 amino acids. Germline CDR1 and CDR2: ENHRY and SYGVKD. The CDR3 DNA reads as TGTGCCATCAGGCCGGTGACTAGCGGTAGCACAGATACGCAGTATTTT. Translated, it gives CAIRPVTSGSTDTQYF.

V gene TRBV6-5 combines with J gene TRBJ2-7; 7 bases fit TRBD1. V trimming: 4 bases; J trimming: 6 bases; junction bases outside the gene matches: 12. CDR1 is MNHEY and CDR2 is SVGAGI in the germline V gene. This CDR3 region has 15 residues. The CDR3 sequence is CASSSPRQGKIEQYF. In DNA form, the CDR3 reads TGTGCCAGCAGTTCCCCGCGACAGGGCAAGATCGAGCAGTACTTC.

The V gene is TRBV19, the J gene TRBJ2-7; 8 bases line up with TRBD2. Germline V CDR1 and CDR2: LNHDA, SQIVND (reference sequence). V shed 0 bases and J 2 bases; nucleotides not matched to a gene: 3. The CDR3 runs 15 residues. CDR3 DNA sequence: TGTGCCAGTAGTATAGAACTAGCGGTCACCTACGAGCAGTACTTC. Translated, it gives CASSIELAVTYEQYF.

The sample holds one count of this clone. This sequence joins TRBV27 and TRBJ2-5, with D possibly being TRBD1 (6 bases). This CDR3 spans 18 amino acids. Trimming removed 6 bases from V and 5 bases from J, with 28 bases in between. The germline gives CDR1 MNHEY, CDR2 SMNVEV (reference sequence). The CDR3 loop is CASSKLGHRDTVAETQYF. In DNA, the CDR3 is TGTGCCAGCAGCAAATTGGGCCACCGGGACACCGTTGCGGAGACCCAGTACTTC.

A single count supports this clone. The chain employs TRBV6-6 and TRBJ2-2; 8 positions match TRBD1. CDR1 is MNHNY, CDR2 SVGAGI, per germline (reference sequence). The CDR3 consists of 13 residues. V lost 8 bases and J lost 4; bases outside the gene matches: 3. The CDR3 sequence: CASGTGVTGELFF. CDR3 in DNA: TGTGCCAGCGGGACAGGAGTCACCGGGGAGCTGTTTTTT.

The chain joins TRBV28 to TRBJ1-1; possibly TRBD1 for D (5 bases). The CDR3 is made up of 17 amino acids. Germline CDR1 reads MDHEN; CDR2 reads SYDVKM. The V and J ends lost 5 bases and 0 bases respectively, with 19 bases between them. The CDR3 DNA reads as TGTGCCAGCAGTGTAAAGGGGCGATGGTTAATGAACACTGAAGCTTTCTTT. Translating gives CASSVKGRWLMNTEAFF.

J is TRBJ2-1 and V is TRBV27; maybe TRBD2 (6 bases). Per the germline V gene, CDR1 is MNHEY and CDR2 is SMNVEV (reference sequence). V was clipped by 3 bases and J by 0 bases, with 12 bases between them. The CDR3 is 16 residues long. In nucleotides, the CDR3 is TGTGCCAGCAGTTTTGCGGGGAGAGACTCCTACAATGAGCAGTTCTTC. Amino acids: CASSFAGRDSYNEQFF.

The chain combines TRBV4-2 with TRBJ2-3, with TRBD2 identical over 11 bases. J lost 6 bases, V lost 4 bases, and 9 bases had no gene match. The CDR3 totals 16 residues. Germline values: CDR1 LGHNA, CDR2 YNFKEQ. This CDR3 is CASSPSTSGNKDTQYF. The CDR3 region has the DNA TGTGCCAGCAGCCCGTCGACTAGCGGGAATAAGGATACGCAGTATTTT.

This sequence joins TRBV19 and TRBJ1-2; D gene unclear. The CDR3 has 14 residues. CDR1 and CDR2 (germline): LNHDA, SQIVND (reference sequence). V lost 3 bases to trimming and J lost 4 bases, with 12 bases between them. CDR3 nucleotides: TGTGCCAGTAGTATCCTCGCGGAAGGCTATGGCTACACCTTC. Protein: CASSILAEGYGYTF.

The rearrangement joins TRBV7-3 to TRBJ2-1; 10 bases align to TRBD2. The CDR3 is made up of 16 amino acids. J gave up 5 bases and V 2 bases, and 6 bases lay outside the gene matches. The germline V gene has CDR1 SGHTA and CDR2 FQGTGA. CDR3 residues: CASSLLGLAGDNEQFF. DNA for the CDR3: TGTGCCAGCAGCTTATTGGGGCTAGCGGGAGACAATGAGCAGTTCTTC.

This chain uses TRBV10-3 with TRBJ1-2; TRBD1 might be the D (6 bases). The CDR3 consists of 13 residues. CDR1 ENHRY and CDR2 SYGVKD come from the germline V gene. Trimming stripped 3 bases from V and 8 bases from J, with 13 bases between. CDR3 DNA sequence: TGTGCCATCAGTGAACAGGGAAGTGAGGGCTACACCTTC. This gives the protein CAISEQGSEGYTF.

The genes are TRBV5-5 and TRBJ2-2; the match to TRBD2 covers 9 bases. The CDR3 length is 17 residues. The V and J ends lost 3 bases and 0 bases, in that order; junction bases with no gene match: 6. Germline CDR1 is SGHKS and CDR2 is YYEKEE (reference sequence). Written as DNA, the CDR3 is TGTGCCAGCAGCTCCTCCCCTAGCGGGGCGAACACCGGGGAGCTGTTTTTT. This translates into CASSSSPSGANTGELFF.

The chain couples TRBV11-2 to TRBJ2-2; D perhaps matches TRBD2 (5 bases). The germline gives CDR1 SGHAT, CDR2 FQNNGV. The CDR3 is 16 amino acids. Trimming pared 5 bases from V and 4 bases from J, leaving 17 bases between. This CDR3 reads CASSPITGSPTGELFF. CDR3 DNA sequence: TGTGCCAGCAGCCCCATAACGGGGAGCCCCACCGGGGAGCTGTTTTTT.